The 32 T cell receptor beta chains below come from one sample, sequenced in a study of type 1 regulatory T cells. Each CDR3 protein is one row after TCRdb ran MiXCR on the reads. This sample yields 80,000 to 100,000 distinct CDR3 sequences, of which about a third are seen a single time; 2% to 2.5% belongs to the top ten. Sample: CD4+ T cells, either the whole sample or a sorted fraction (not recorded which). The receptor source for this set is a human donor in good health.

V is TRBV6-2 or TRBV6-3 and J is TRBJ1-2; D ambiguous. Deletions cut 6 bases from V and 3 bases from J, with 11 bases between. The CDR3 runs 13 residues. CDR1 is MNHEY and CDR2 is SVGEGT in the germline V gene. The CDR3 DNA follows: TGTGCCAGCAGCAGACGGACGGACTATGGCTACACCTTC. Translating gives CASSRRTDYGYTF.

This clonotype was detected a few times. The rearrangement joins TRBV3-1 to TRBJ2-5; D might be TRBD1 (6 bases). The CDR3 sequence is 15 residues long. Germline V gene sequence: CDR1 LGHDT, CDR2 YNNKEL (reference sequence). The V end was cut by 7 bases, the J end by 4 bases, with 19 bases between. The CDR3 is CASTRTRDIRETQYF. DNA for the CDR3: TGTGCCAGCACCAGAACCCGGGACATTAGAGAGACCCAGTACTTC.

This clonotype came up a few times. This sequence joins TRBV27 and TRBJ2-1; weak D call: TRBD2 (5 bases). CDR3 length equals 14 residues. Germline assignment: CDR1 MNHEY and CDR2 SMNVEV (reference sequence). V lost 0 bases to trimming and J lost 5 bases, with 8 bases between them. The CDR3 sequence: CASSLSGRDNEQFF. The CDR3 nucleotides are TGTGCCAGCAGTTTATCGGGGAGAGACAATGAGCAGTTCTTC.

For this clonotype: A much larger clone lies one base from this, so it may be a read error. CDR3 sequence reads: CASSLGGLYEQYF. The CDR3 bases are TGTGCCAGCAGCTTAGGGGGGCTCTACGAGCAGTACTTC. The genes are TRBV7-2 and TRBJ2-7, with D perhaps TRBD1 (6 bases). V lost 1 base, J lost 3 bases, and 7 bases lay in between. The CDR3 has 13 residues. Germline V gene sequence: CDR1 SGHTA, CDR2 FQGNSA.

Only a few counts were recorded for this clonotype. The rearrangement uses TRBV2 and TRBJ2-1; 7 bases are a match to TRBD2. V dropped 0 bases and J dropped 8; count of bases not matched to a gene: 10. The CDR3 spans 16 residues. The V gene's germline CDR1 is SNHLY and CDR2 FYNNEI. The CDR3 loop reads CASSEARGSPPHEQFF. CDR3 nucleotides: TGTGCCAGCAGTGAAGCGCGCGGGAGCCCCCCCCATGAGCAGTTCTTC.

The chain joins TRBV18 to TRBJ2-4; weak D call: TRBD1 (5 bases). Trimming shortened V by 6 bases and J by 0 bases, and 9 bases separated the two germline ends. Germline V CDR1 and CDR2: KGHSH, LQKENI. This CDR3 comprises 14 residues. CDR3 loop: CASSSDIAKNIQYF. The CDR3 coding sequence is TGTGCCAGCTCCTCGGACATAGCCAAAAACATTCAGTACTTC. Full variable domain (remainder filled in from reference TRBV18 and TRBJ2-4): NAGVMQNPRHLVRRRGQEARLRCSPMKGHSHVYWYRQLPEEGLKFMVYLQKENIIDESGMPKERFSAEFPKEGPSILRIQQVVRGDSAAYFCASSSDIAKNIQYFGAGTRLSVL.

J is TRBJ2-7 and V is TRBV7-3; 10 nucleotides agree with TRBD2. In germline, CDR1 is SGHTA, CDR2 FQGTGA. V shed 5 bases, J shed 3 bases, and the junction held 7 bases outside the gene matches. This CDR3 has 15 residues. The CDR3 loop is CASSQISGGNYEQYF. The DNA for the CDR3 is TGTGCCAGCAGCCAAATTAGCGGGGGGAACTACGAGCAGTACTTC.

There are a few counts of this clonotype. The J gene is TRBJ2-3, the V gene TRBV5-4, with unresolved D. Trimming took off 0 bases at V and 0 bases at J, with 8 bases between the two ends. The CDR3 extends over 15 amino acids. Germline CDR1 is SGHNT and CDR2 is YYREEE (reference sequence). The CDR3 protein is CASSLGSPSTDTQYF. The CDR3, as DNA: TGTGCCAGCAGCTTGGGCTCCCCTAGCACAGATACGCAGTATTTT.

The rearrangement uses TRBV5-1 and TRBJ2-2, with 7 nucleotides matching TRBD1. The CDR3 has 16 residues. Germline CDR1 SGHRS, CDR2 YFSETQ. J lost 6 bases, V lost 0 bases, and 8 bases had no gene match. The CDR3 reads CASSLEGAPGAGELFF. CDR3 coding DNA: TGCGCCAGCAGCTTGGAGGGGGCGCCGGGCGCCGGGGAGCTGTTTTTT.

This clonotype was counted a few times. The chain uses TRBV2 and TRBJ1-4; unclear D gene. CDR3 size: 14 residues. The V end was cut by 6 bases, the J end by 3 bases, with 11 bases between. Germline V gene data show CDR1 as SNHLY and CDR2 as FYNNEI. The CDR3 loop is CASRLAAANEKLFF. CDR3 DNA sequence: TGTGCCAGCAGGCTAGCCGCAGCTAATGAAAAACTGTTTTTT.

This chain links TRBV12-3 or TRBV12-4 with TRBJ2-3; D might be TRBD2 (5 bases). V dropped 4 bases and J dropped 0 bases, with 11 bases sitting between them. The CDR3 covers 15 residues. The CDR3 DNA sequence: TGTGCCAGCAGTTCGACTATCGCTAGCACAGATACGCAGTATTTT. Its translation is CASSSTIASTDTQYF.

This clonotype has just a few counts. The rearrangement links TRBV10-2 to TRBJ1-2; 7 bases match TRBD1. The CDR3 totals 13 residues. Germline CDR1 reads WSHSY; CDR2 reads SAAADI. The junction had 6 bases not matched to a gene; V was cut back by 7 bases and J by 4 bases. Here the CDR3 DNA reads TGCGCCAGCACCGGTGGGACAGTCTATGGCTACACCTTC. It translates to CASTGGTVYGYTF.

This clonotype was detected a few times. The V gene is TRBV5-1, the J gene TRBJ2-7, with 8 bases identical to TRBD1. In germline, CDR1 is SGHRS, CDR2 YFSETQ. J lost 6 bases, V lost 0 bases, and 11 bases had no gene match. CDR3 length: 16 residues. The CDR3 DNA is TGCGCCAGCAGCTTGGATTTGGGGCAGGGGGCAGGCGAGCAGTACTTC. This gives the protein CASSLDLGQGAGEQYF.

V usage is TRBV19 and J usage is TRBJ2-6, with 8 bases fitting TRBD1. Germline V gene lookup returns CDR1 LNHDA and CDR2 SQIVND (reference sequence). This CDR3 is built from 18 residues. Unmatched junction bases numbered 16, after V lost 8 bases and J lost 4 bases. As DNA, the CDR3 is TGTGCCAGTTCCCTTTCCCCCGGGACAGGCGCCGGGGCCAACGTCCTGACTTTC. It is translated as CASSLSPGTGAGANVLTF.

The CDR3, as DNA: TGTGCCAGCAGTTCGAGGTTTCCGAATGAGCAGTTCTTC. Encoded protein: CASSSRFPNEQFF. The V gene is TRBV12-3 or TRBV12-4, the J gene TRBJ2-1, with D unresolved. V gave up 4 bases and J gave up 7 bases, with 11 bases separating them. This CDR3 contains 13 residues.

The chain couples TRBV20-1 to TRBJ2-7, with D perhaps matching TRBD1 (6 bases). The CDR3 covers 14 residues. Trimming removed 7 bases from V and 2 bases from J, with 18 bases in between. Germline V lookup: CDR1 DFQATT, CDR2 SNEGSKA (reference sequence). The CDR3 here is CSGTDSVAAYEQYF. The CDR3 DNA follows: TGCAGTGGTACGGACAGTGTAGCCGCCTACGAGCAGTACTTC.

V and J are TRBV28 and TRBJ2-5; 7 bases line up with TRBD1. With 10 bases clipped from V and 2 bases from J, the junction kept 7 bases outside the gene matches. The CDR3 is 13 residues long. Per the germline V gene, CDR1 is MDHEN and CDR2 is SYDVKM. The CDR3 nucleotides are TGTGCCACTACCCCGGGACAGCAAGAGACCCAGTACTTC. Protein product: CATTPGQQETQYF.

J is TRBJ2-5 and V is TRBV5-6; perhaps TRBD2 as D (5 bases). Germline assignment: CDR1 SGHDT and CDR2 YYEEEE. CDR3 size: 15 residues. V dropped 4 bases and J dropped 7 bases, with 20 bases sitting between them. CDR3 loop: CASSPDPTNGGTQYF. In nucleotides, the CDR3 is TGTGCCAGCAGCCCGGACCCAACAAATGGAGGGACCCAGTACTTC.

As to this clonotype: With a much larger clone just one base away, this may be a read error. This chain links TRBV27 with TRBJ1-5; no firm D call. The CDR3 has 14 amino acids. CDR1 is MNHEY, CDR2 SMNVEV, per germline (reference sequence). Deletions cut 7 bases from V and 0 bases from J, with 10 bases between. The CDR3 DNA sequence: TGTGCCAGCAATGTACTATATAGCAATCAGCCCCAGCATTTT. This codes for CASNVLYSNQPQHF.

This clonotype has only a few counts. The V and J genes are TRBV5-5 and TRBJ2-2, with 8 bases lining up with TRBD1. J lost 5 bases, V lost 2 bases, and 11 bases had no gene match. Per germline, CDR1 SGHKS and CDR2 YYEKEE (reference sequence). The CDR3 has 17 amino acids. Written as DNA, the CDR3 is TGTGCCAGCAGCTTTGGGGGCAGGGGGCGAACTACCGGGGAGCTGTTTTTT. It encodes CASSFGGRGRTTGELFF.

This clonotype was counted only a few times. The V call is TRBV7-2, the J call TRBJ2-1; no firm D call. The CDR3 sequence is 12 residues long. V was clipped by 6 bases and J by 8 bases, with 11 bases between them. CDR1 and CDR2 from the germline V gene are SGHTA and FQGNSA. The CDR3 coding sequence is TGTGCCAGCAGGCCCGGTGGGTATGAGCAGTTCTTC. Translation gives CASRPGGYEQFF.

The table lists this clonotype with a few counts. This chain links TRBV12-3 or TRBV12-4 with TRBJ1-3; D remains ambiguous. Deletions cut 4 bases from V and 4 bases from J, with 14 bases between. The CDR3 is made up of 15 amino acids. In nucleotides, the CDR3 is TGTGCCAGCAGTTCCATCGAACTCTCAGGAAACACCATATATTTT. It specifies CASSSIELSGNTIYF.

The gene calls are TRBV4-3 and TRBJ2-1; no firm D call. V lost 1 base and J 5 bases, leaving 12 bases between the germline ends. The CDR3 totals 15 residues. CDR1 is LGHNA and CDR2 is YSLEER in the germline V gene. CDR3 amino acids: CASSQGQDSNNEQFF. CDR3 DNA: TGCGCCAGCAGCCAAGGGCAGGATTCTAACAATGAGCAGTTCTTC.

The table lists this clonotype with a few counts. V usage is TRBV6-1 and J usage is TRBJ2-3, with 11 nucleotides matching TRBD2. The CDR3 consists of 15 residues. With 8 bases clipped from V and 4 bases from J, the junction kept 8 bases outside the gene matches. Germline V gene data show CDR1 as MNHNS and CDR2 as SASEGT. CDR3 sequence reads: CASGSPSGRSDTQYF. CDR3 sequence (DNA): TGTGCCAGCGGGAGTCCTAGCGGGAGGTCAGATACGCAGTATTTT.

The chain employs TRBV7-9 and TRBJ2-7; 11 bases are shared with TRBD1. V was pared by 3 bases and J by 0 bases, with 4 bases of the junction left unmatched. Germline V CDR1 and CDR2: SEHNR, FQNEAQ (reference sequence). The CDR3 has 16 residues. The CDR3 DNA sequence: TGTGCCAGCAGCTTCGGGACAGGGGGATTCTCCTACGAGCAGTACTTC. It yields the protein CASSFGTGGFSYEQYF.

V is TRBV20-1 and J is TRBJ2-3; D is perhaps TRBD2 (5 bases). The CDR3 is made up of 16 amino acids. Germline assignment: CDR1 DFQATT and CDR2 SNEGSKA (reference sequence). V was clipped by 7 bases and J by 2 bases, with 22 bases between them. CDR3 coding DNA: TGCAGTGTTATTCGGGGTTCCCGCTCTCTCACAGATACGCAGTATTTT. Residues: CSVIRGSRSLTDTQYF.

This clonotype was detected a few times. The CDR3: CSARDRDTQYF. For the CDR3, the DNA is TGCAGTGCTAGAGATCGAGATACGCAGTATTTT. This sequence joins TRBV20-1 and TRBJ2-3; no firm D call. Germline V CDR1 and CDR2: DFQATT, SNEGSKA (reference sequence). V was cut by 0 bases and J by 5 bases, with 3 bases left in between. The CDR3 totals 11 residues.

J is TRBJ2-1 and V is TRBV5-1; 9 bases match TRBD2. The CDR3 sequence is 16 residues long. The ends lost 3 bases at V and 0 bases at J; junction bases unmatched: 4. CDR1 is SGHRS, CDR2 YFSETQ, per germline. CDR3 in DNA: TGCGCCAGCAGCTATTATAGCGGGAGCTCCTACAATGAGCAGTTCTTC. Translated: CASSYYSGSSYNEQFF.

A few counts support this clonotype. The chain recombines TRBV9 with TRBJ2-2; 9 nucleotides line up with TRBD2. The length of the CDR3 is 15 residues. The V gene's germline CDR1 is SGDLS and CDR2 YYNGEE. After removal of 0 bases from V and 5 bases from J, the junction contained 2 bases not matched to a gene. CDR3 in amino acids: CASSVVAGETGELFF. Written as DNA, the CDR3 is TGTGCCAGCAGCGTAGTAGCGGGAGAAACCGGGGAGCTGTTTTTT.

The gene calls are TRBV2 and TRBJ2-1; 7 bases map to TRBD1. In germline, CDR1 is SNHLY, CDR2 FYNNEI. The length of the CDR3 is 13 residues. Trimming removed 5 bases from V and 6 bases from J; junction bases left unmatched: 4. CDR3 sequence reads: CASSTGVRNEQFF. CDR3 DNA: TGTGCCAGCAGTACAGGGGTCCGCAATGAGCAGTTCTTC.

The V gene is TRBV11-2, the J gene TRBJ2-5, with a weak D call TRBD1 (6 bases). Trimming stripped 3 bases from V and 0 bases from J, with 14 bases between. There are 16 residues in the CDR3. Per the germline V gene, CDR1 is SGHAT and CDR2 is FQNNGV. CDR3 loop: CASSFQGYYDQETQYF. The CDR3 coding sequence is TGTGCCAGCAGCTTCCAGGGGTACTACGACCAAGAGACCCAGTACTTC.

This clonotype was observed a few times. The rearrangement joins TRBV3-1 to TRBJ2-5; 8 bases align to TRBD2. Germline CDR1 is LGHDT and CDR2 is YNNKEL (reference sequence). Trimming took 0 bases from V and 4 from J; bases not matched to a gene: 10. There are 17 residues in the CDR3. CDR3 protein: CASSQEREGLRRETQYF. For the CDR3, the DNA is TGTGCCAGCAGCCAAGAACGGGAGGGCCTAAGACGAGAGACCCAGTACTTC.